What follows is one TCR beta chain and its context. After removal of 7 bases from V and 8 bases from J, the junction contained 6 bases not matched to a gene. CDR1 is MNHEY, CDR2 SVGAGI, per germline. The CDR3 consists of 13 residues. Using immunoSEQ multiplex PCR, the repertoire was profiled, and TCRdb retains in-frame clones only, with some absent. This sample has about half a million clones, with about 85% found just once. The data originate from a study of blood T cell repertoires in COVID-19. Sequencing was done on a sample of PBMCs or T cells enriched from blood (not recorded which). This sequence originates from a woman in her sixties or seventies who had recovered from COVID-19. The chain links TRBV6-5 to TRBJ2-2; 8 bases align to TRBD1. CDR3 sequence reads: CASTQGAKGELFF. The CDR3 bases are TGTGCCAGCACTCAGGGGGCGAAAGGGGAGCTGTTTTTT.